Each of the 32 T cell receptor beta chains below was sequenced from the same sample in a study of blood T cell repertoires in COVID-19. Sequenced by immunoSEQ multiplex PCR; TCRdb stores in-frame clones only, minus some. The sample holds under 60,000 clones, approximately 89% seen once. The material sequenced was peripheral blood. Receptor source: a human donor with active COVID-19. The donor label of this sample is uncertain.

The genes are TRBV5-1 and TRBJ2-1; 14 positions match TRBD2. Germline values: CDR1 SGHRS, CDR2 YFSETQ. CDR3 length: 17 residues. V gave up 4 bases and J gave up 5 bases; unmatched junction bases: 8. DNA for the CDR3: TGCGCCAGCAGCATCGGAGGACTAGCGGGGGGTAACAATGAGCAGTTCTTC. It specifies CASSIGGLAGGNNEQFF. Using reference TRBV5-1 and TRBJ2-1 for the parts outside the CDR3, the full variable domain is KAGVTQTPRYLIKTRGQQVTLSCSPISGHRSVSWYQQTPGQGLQFLFEYFSETQRNKGNFPGRFSGRQFSNSRSEMNVSTLELGDSALYLCASSIGGLAGGNNEQFFGPGTRLTVL.

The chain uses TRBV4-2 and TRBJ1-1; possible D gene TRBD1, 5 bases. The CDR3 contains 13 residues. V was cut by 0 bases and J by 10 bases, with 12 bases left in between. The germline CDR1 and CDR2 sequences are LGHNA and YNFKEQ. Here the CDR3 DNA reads TGTGCCAGCAGCCAAGATCCGGGGCGGGGAGCTTTCTTT. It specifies CASSQDPGRGAFF.

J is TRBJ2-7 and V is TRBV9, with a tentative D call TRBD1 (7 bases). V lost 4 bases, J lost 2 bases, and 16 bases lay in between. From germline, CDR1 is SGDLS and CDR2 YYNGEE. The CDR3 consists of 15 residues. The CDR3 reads CASSPRQGGAYEQYF. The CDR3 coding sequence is TGTGCCAGCAGCCCTCGACAGGGAGGAGCCTACGAGCAGTACTTC.

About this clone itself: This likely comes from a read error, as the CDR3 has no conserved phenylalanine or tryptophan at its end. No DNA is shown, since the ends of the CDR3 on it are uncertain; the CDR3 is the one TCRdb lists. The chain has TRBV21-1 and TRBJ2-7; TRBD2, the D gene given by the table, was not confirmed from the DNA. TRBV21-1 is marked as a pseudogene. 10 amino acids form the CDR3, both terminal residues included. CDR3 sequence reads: CASSKWGDPQ.

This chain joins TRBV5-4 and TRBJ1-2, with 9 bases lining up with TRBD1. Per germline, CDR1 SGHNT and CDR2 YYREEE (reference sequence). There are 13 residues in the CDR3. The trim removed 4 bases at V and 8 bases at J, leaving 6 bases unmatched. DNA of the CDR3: TGTGCCAGCAGCCGGGACAGGGCTGGAGGCTACACCTTC. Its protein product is CASSRDRAGGYTF.

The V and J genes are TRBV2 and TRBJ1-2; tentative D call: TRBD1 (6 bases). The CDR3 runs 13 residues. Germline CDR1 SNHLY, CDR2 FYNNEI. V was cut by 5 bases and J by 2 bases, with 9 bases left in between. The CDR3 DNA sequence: TGTGCCAGCAGTCGGGACATAAACTATGGCTACACCTTC. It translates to CASSRDINYGYTF.

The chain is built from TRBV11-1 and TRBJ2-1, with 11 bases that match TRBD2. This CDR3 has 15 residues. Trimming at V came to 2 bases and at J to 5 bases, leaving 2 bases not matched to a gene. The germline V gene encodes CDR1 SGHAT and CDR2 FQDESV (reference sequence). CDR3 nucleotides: TGTGCCAGCAGCTTAAAACTAGCGGGAGACAATGAGCAGTTCTTC. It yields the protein CASSLKLAGDNEQFF.

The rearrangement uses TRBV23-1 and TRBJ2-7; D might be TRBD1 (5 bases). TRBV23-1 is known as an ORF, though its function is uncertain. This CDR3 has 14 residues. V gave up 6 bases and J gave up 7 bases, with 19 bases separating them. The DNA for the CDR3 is TGCGCCAGCAGCCGGTTAAGGGGAAACTCGGAGCAGTACTTC. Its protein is CASSRLRGNSEQYF.

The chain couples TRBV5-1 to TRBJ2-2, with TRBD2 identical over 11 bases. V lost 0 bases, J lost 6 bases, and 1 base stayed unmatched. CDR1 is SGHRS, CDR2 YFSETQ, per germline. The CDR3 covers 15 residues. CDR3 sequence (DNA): TGCGCCAGCAGCTTGGGACTAGCGGGATCCGGGGAGCTGTTTTTT. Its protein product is CASSLGLAGSGELFF.

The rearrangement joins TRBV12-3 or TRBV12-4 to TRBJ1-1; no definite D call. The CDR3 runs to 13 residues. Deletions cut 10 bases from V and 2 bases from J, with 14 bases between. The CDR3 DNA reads TGTGCCACCCGCGGGCGGGGAAACACTGAAGCTTTCTTT. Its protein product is CATRGRGNTEAFF.

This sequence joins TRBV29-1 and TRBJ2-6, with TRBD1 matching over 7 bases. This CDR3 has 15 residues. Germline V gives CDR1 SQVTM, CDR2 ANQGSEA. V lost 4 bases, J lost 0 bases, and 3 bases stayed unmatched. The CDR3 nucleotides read TGCAGCGTTGGACAGGGCCTCTCTGGGGCCAACGTCCTGACTTTC. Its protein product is CSVGQGLSGANVLTF.

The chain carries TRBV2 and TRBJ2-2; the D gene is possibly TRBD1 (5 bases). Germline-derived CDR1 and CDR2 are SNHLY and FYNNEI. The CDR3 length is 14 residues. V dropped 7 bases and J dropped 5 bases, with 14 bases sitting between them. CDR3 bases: TGTGCCAGCACCTTAAGGAGACAGACCGGGGAGCTGTTTTTT. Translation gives CASTLRRQTGELFF.

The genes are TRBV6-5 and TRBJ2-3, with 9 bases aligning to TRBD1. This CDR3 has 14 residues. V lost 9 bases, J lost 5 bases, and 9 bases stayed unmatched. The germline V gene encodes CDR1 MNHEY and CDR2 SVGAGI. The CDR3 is CASFRDRAVDTQYF. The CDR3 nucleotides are TGTGCCAGTTTCCGGGACAGGGCCGTAGATACGCAGTATTTT.

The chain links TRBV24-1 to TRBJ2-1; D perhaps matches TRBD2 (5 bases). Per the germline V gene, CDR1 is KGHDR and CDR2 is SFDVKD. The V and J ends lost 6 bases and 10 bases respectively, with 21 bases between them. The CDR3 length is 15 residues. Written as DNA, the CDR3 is TGTGCCACCAGTCCCAGGACTCTCCGTCGAGGGGAGCAGTTCTTC. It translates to CATSPRTLRRGEQFF.

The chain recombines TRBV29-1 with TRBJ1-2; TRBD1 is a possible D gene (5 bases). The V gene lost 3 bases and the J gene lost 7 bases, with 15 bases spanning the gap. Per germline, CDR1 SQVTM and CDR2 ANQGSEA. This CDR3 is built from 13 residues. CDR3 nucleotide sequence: TGCAGCGTTGATGGTGGGCAGGGCCGTGGCTACACCTTC. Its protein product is CSVDGGQGRGYTF.

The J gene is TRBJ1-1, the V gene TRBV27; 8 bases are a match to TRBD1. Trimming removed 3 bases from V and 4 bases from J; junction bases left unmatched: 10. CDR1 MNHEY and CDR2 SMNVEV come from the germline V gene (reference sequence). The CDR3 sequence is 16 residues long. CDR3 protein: CASSFRFQGAGTEAFF. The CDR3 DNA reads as TGTGCCAGCAGTTTTCGCTTTCAGGGGGCGGGCACTGAAGCTTTCTTT.

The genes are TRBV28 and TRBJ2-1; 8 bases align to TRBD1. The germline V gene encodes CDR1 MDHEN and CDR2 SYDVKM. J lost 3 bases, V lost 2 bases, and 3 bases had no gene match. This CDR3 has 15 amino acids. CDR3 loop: CASSLVDRGYNEQFF. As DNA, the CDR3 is TGTGCCAGCAGTTTAGTAGACAGGGGCTACAATGAGCAGTTCTTC.

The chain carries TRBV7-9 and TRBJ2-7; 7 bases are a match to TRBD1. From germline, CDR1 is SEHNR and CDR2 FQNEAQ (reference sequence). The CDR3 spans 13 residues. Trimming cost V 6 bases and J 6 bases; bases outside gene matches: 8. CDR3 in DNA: TGTGCCAGCAGTTCCGGGACAGATTTCGAGCAGTACTTC. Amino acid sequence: CASSSGTDFEQYF. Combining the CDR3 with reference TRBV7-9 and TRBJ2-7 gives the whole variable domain DTGVSQNPRHKITKRGQNVTFRCDPISEHNRLYWYRQTLGQGPEFLTYFQNEAQLEKSRLLSDRFSAERPKGSFSTLEIQRTEQGDSAMYLCASSSGTDFEQYFGPGTRLTVT.

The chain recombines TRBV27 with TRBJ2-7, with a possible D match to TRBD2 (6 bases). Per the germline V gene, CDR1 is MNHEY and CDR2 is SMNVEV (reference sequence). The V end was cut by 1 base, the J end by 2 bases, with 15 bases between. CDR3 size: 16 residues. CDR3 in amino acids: CASSLFPPGGPYEQYF. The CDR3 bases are TGTGCCAGCAGTTTATTCCCCCCCGGGGGTCCCTACGAGCAGTACTTC.

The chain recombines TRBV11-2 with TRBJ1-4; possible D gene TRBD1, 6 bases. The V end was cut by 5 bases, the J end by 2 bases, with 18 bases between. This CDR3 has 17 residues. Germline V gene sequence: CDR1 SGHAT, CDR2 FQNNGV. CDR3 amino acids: CASSVTGSISTNEKLFF. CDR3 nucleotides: TGTGCCAGCAGCGTCACAGGGAGCATATCCACTAATGAAAAACTGTTTTTT. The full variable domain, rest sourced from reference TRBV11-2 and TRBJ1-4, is EAGVAQSPRYKIIEKRQSVAFWCNPISGHATLYWYQQILGQGPKLLIQFQNNGVVDDSQLPKDRFSAERLKGVDSTLKIQPAKLEDSAVYLCASSVTGSISTNEKLFFGSGTQLSVL.

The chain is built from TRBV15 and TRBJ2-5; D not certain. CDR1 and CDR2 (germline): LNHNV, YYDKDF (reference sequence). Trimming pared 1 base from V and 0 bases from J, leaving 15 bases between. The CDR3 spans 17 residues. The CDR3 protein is CATSRAGKAEDQETQYF. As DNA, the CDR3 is TGTGCCACCAGCAGAGCCGGAAAGGCCGAGGACCAAGAGACCCAGTACTTC.

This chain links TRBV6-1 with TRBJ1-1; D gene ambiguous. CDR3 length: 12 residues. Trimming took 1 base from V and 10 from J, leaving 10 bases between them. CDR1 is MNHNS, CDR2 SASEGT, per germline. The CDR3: CASSEELSGAFF. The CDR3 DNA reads TGTGCCAGCAGTGAAGAGTTGTCAGGAGCTTTCTTT.

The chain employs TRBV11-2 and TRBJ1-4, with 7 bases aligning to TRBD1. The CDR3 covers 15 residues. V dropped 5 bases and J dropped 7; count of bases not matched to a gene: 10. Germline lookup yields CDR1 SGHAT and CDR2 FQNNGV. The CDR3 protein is CASSHDRATIEKLFF. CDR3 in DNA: TGTGCCAGCAGCCACGACAGGGCCACGATTGAAAAACTGTTTTTT.

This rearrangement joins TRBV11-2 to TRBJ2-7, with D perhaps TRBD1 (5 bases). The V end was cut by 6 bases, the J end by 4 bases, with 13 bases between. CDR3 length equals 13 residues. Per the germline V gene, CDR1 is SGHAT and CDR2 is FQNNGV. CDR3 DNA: TGTGCCAGCAGTTCCACCGACAGATACGAGCAGTACTTC. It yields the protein CASSSTDRYEQYF.

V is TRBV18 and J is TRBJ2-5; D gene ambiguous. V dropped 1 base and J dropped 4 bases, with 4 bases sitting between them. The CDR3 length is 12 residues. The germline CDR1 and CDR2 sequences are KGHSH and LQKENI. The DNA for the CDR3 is TGTGCCAGCTCACCACGCGGAGAGACCCAGTACTTC. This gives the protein CASSPRGETQYF.

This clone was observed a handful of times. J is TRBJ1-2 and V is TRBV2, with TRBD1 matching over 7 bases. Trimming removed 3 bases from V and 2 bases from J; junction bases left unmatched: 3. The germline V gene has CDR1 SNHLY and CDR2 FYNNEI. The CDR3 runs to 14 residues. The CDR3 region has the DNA TGTGCCAGCAGTGAGGCGACAGGGAACTATGGCTACACCTTC. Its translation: CASSEATGNYGYTF.

In nucleotides, the CDR3 is TGTGCCAGCAGCTCGGGACTTACCGGGGAGCTGTTTTTT. This gives the protein CASSSGLTGELFF. V and J are TRBV7-2 and TRBJ2-2, with D tentatively TRBD2 (6 bases). CDR1 SGHTA and CDR2 FQGNSA come from the germline V gene. The CDR3 consists of 13 residues. V shed 4 bases and J shed 5 bases, with 8 bases lying between them.

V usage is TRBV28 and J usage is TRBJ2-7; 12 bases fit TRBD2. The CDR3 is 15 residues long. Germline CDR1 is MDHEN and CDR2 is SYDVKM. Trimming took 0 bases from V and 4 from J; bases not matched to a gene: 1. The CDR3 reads CASSLWTSGSYEQYF. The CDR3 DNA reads TGTGCCAGCAGTTTATGGACTAGCGGGAGTTACGAGCAGTACTTC.

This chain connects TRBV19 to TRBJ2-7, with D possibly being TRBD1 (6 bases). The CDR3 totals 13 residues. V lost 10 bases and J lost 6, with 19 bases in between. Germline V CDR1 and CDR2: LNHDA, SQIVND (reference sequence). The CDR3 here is CATSDRPNFEQYF. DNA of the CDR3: TGTGCCACCTCTGACAGGCCCAATTTCGAGCAGTACTTC.

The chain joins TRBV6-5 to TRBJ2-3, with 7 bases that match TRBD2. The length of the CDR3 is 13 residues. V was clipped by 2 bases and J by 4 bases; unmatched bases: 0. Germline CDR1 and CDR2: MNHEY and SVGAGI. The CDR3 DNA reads TGTGCCAGCAGTTACCGGGGGGCAGATACGCAGTATTTT. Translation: CASSYRGADTQYF.

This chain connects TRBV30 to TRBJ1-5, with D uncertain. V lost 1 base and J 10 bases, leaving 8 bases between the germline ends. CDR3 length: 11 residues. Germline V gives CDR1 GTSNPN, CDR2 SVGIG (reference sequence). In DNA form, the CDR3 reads TGTGCCTGGAGTGGGGCAGGTCCCCAGCATTTT. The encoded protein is CAWSGAGPQHF.

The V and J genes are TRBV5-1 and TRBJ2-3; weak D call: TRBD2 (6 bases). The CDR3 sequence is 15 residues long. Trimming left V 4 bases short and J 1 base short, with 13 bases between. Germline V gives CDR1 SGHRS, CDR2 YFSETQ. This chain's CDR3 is CASSRRDSRTDTQYF. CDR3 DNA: TGCGCCAGCAGCAGGCGGGACTCTCGCACAGATACGCAGTATTTT.